These 8 T cell receptor beta chains came from one sample sequenced in a study of shared clonotypes between healthy human individuals. TCRdb's copy holds only in-frame clones and misses some; the assay was immunoSEQ multiplex PCR. The sample includes 2 million to 3 million clones, roughly 93% of them seen just once. The sequencing sample was made of naive CD4+ T cells from PBMCs. Subset of the sample: CD45RA+ positively selected. The source of these receptors is a man younger than 35 in good health. Some clones in this sample may be carry-over from other donors' samples.

The sample holds one count of this clone. The genes are TRBV5-8 and TRBJ1-2; D may be TRBD1 (5 bases). Germline lookup yields CDR1 SGHTS and CDR2 YDEGEE. The CDR3 is 14 amino acids. Trimming took 5 bases from V and 3 from J, leaving 14 bases between them. The CDR3 DNA is TGTGCCAGCAGTCTACCAGGGATGGACTATGGCTACACCTTC. Protein: CASSLPGMDYGYTF.

The chain combines TRBV5-5 with TRBJ1-2; TRBD1 is a possible D gene (6 bases). Germline V gene sequence: CDR1 SGHKS, CDR2 YYEKEE (reference sequence). This CDR3 has 16 residues. V dropped 3 bases and J dropped 4 bases, with 19 bases sitting between them. As DNA, the CDR3 is TGTGCCAGCAGCTCGGCTTCAGGGGCTGCTTCCTATGGCTACACCTTC. Encoded protein: CASSSASGAASYGYTF.

The chain joins TRBV4-1 to TRBJ2-3; TRBD2 agrees at 7 bases. CDR1 and CDR2 from the germline V gene are MGHRA and YSYEKL. CDR3 length equals 18 residues. Trimming at V came to 4 bases and at J to 2 bases, leaving 15 bases not matched to a gene. CDR3 DNA sequence: TGCGCCAGCAGCCGCAACTTGGGTGGACTAGGGTTCACAGATACGCAGTATTTT. Protein product: CASSRNLGGLGFTDTQYF.

V and J are TRBV5-1 and TRBJ2-1; no clear D gene. CDR1 is SGHRS and CDR2 is YFSETQ in the germline V gene. The V end was cut by 4 bases, the J end by 8 bases, with 16 bases between. The CDR3 sequence is 14 residues long. The CDR3 coding sequence is TGCGCCAGCAGCCCGGGTGAACGTTGGGATGAGCAGTTCTTC. Translating it yields CASSPGERWDEQFF.

Comments on this clone: Different DNA sequences within this sample yield the same CDR3. This rearrangement joins TRBV9 to TRBJ1-1; perhaps TRBD1 as D (6 bases). With 2 bases removed from V and 8 bases from J, the gap between germline ends came to 13 bases. This CDR3 region has 13 residues. Germline CDR1 reads SGDLS; CDR2 reads YYNGEE. The CDR3, as DNA: TGTGCCAGCAGCGTCACAGGGCTGTCCGAAGCTTTCTTT. It encodes CASSVTGLSEAFF. Full variable domain (rest looked up from reference TRBV9 and TRBJ1-1): DSGVTQTPKHLITATGQRVTLRCSPRSGDLSVYWYQQSLDQGLQFLIQYYNGEERAKGNILERFSAQQFPDLHSELNLSSLELGDSALYFCASSVTGLSEAFFGQGTRLTVV.

This clone was counted a few times. V and J are TRBV9 and TRBJ1-1, with D maybe TRBD1 (6 bases). The length of the CDR3 is 13 residues. V was trimmed by 4 bases and J by 5 bases, leaving 12 bases between them. Germline-derived CDR1 and CDR2 are SGDLS and YYNGEE. CDR3 sequence reads: CASSSDSRTEAFF. The CDR3 DNA reads TGTGCCAGCAGCTCGGACAGCCGTACTGAAGCTTTCTTT.

The J gene is TRBJ2-7, the V gene TRBV28; 9 bases line up with TRBD1. Germline lookup yields CDR1 MDHEN and CDR2 SYDVKM. This CDR3 comprises 16 residues. V was pared by 5 bases and J by 9 bases, with 17 bases of the junction left unmatched. The CDR3, as DNA: TGTGCCAGCAGTACACCCTCCGGGACAGGGCCCTCGGGGCAGTACTTC. Protein: CASSTPSGTGPSGQYF.

The chain links TRBV7-2 to TRBJ1-5; no clear D gene. Trimming stripped 4 bases from V and 0 bases from J, with 10 bases between. The CDR3 loop spans 15 amino acids. Germline values: CDR1 SGHTA, CDR2 FQGNSA. CDR3 sequence: CASSWGDYSNQPQHF. The CDR3 coding sequence is TGTGCCAGCAGCTGGGGAGATTATAGCAATCAGCCCCAGCATTTT.